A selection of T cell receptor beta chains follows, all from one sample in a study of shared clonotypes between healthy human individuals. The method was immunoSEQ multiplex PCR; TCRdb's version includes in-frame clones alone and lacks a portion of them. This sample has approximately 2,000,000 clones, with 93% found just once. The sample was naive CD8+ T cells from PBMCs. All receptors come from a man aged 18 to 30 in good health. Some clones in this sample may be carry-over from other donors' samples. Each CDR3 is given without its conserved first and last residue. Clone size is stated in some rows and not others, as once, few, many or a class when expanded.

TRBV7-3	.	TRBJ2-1	ASSARGATSGAEQF
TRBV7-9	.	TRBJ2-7	ASSSPSRLAGGHEQY
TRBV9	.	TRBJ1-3	ASSGTGVSGNTIY
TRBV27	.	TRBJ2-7	ASSFVGGSYEQY
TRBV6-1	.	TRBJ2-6	ASSEAGYGANVLT
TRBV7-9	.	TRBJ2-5	ASSLGGPETQY
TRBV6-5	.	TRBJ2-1	ASSYSRVGNEQF
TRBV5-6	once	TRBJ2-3	ASSATTGGFGDTQY
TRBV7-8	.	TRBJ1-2	ASSLGGTGNYGYT
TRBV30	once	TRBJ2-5	AWSYGGGSGETQY
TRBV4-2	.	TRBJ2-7	ASSSMTGASGEQY
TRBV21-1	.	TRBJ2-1	ASLGRFYNEQF
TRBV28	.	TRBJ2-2	ASSPLLDTGELF
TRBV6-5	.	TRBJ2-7	ASSSWSLGEQY
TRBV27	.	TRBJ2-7	ASSPWTADEQY